Listed here are 27 T cell receptor beta chains from one sample, sequenced in a study of somatic mutations in cytotoxic T cells in rheumatoid arthritis. Measured with immunoSEQ multiplex PCR; TCRdb has only the in-frame clones, and not every one. Found here are approximately 15,000 clones, 82% of them singletons; the top ten hold approximately 19%. Sample: CD8+ T cells sorted from blood. These receptors came from an adult with rheumatoid arthritis.

V is TRBV25-1 and J is TRBJ1-3; D is unresolved. Per the germline V gene, CDR1 is MGHDK and CDR2 is SYGVNS. V was pared by 2 bases and J by 0 bases, with 8 bases between. The CDR3 consists of 15 residues. The DNA of the CDR3 is TGTGCCAGCAGTGAAGCGGGATTCTCTGGAAACACCATATATTTT. Its translation is CASSEAGFSGNTIYF.

This clone was counted a few times. The J gene is TRBJ2-1, the V gene TRBV25-1; D call uncertain. CDR3 length: 16 amino acids. Trimming shortened V by 2 bases and J by 6 bases, and 17 bases separated the two germline ends. Per germline, CDR1 MGHDK and CDR2 SYGVNS. The CDR3 is CASSEDRPDGPNEQFF. The CDR3 coding sequence is TGTGCCAGCAGTGAAGACCGACCGGACGGCCCCAATGAGCAGTTCTTC. The variable domain in full, with the rest retrieved from reference TRBV25-1 and TRBJ2-1, is EADIYQTPRYLVIGTGKKITLECSQTMGHDKMYWYQQDPGMELHLIHYSYGVNSTEKGDLSSESTVSRIRTEHFPLTLESARPSHTSQYLCASSEDRPDGPNEQFFGPGTRLTVL.

The rearrangement uses TRBV5-1 and TRBJ2-1, with 8 bases lining up with TRBD2. The CDR3 consists of 15 residues. CDR1 SGHRS and CDR2 YFSETQ come from the germline V gene. Trimming cost V 4 bases and J 7 bases; bases outside gene matches: 10. For the CDR3, the DNA is TGCGCCAGCAGCCCGGGACTAGGGGTCCCTAATGAGCAGTTCTTC. This translates into CASSPGLGVPNEQFF. The entire variable domain, with the rest obtained from reference TRBV5-1 and TRBJ2-1, is as follows: KAGVTQTPRYLIKTRGQQVTLSCSPISGHRSVSWYQQTPGQGLQFLFEYFSETQRNKGNFPGRFSGRQFSNSRSEMNVSTLELGDSALYLCASSPGLGVPNEQFFGPGTRLTVL.

This rearrangement joins TRBV6-5 to TRBJ2-7; D tentatively fits TRBD1 or TRBD2 (5 bases each). The CDR3 extends over 13 amino acids. CDR1 is MNHEY and CDR2 is SVGAGI in the germline V gene. Trimming removed 4 bases at V and 1 base at J, with 8 bases between. DNA of the CDR3: TGTGCCAGCAGTTTAGGGACGTCCTACGAGCAGTACTTC. Its translation: CASSLGTSYEQYF.

A remark on this clone: Other nucleotide sequences in the sample specify the same CDR3. The rearrangement links TRBV27 to TRBJ2-1; 8 positions match TRBD2. The V gene end was trimmed by 4 bases and the J gene end by 7 bases; junction bases not matched to a gene: 3. Per germline, CDR1 MNHEY and CDR2 SMNVEV (reference sequence). The CDR3 covers 13 residues. DNA for the CDR3: TGTGCCAGCAGTTGGGCTAGCGGGAATGAGCAGTTCTTC. Translation gives CASSWASGNEQFF.

This clone was found a few times. The chain combines TRBV5-5 with TRBJ1-2; the D is unclear. This CDR3 comprises 13 residues. The germline CDR1 and CDR2 sequences are SGHKS and YYEKEE (reference sequence). V lost 0 bases and J 6 bases, leaving 9 bases between the germline ends. CDR3 DNA: TGTGCCAGCAGCTTGGAACCCCCAGATGGCTACACCTTC. Amino acids: CASSLEPPDGYTF.

The CDR3 sequence: CASSQLNQETQYF. CDR3 nucleotide sequence: TGTGCCAGCAGCCAGCTTAACCAAGAGACCCAGTACTTC. V and J are TRBV6-5 and TRBJ2-5; no clear D gene. V was clipped by 6 bases and J by 0 bases, with 8 bases between them. Looked up from germline, CDR1 is MNHEY and CDR2 is SVGAGI. The CDR3 length is 13 residues.

The chain combines TRBV7-2 with TRBJ2-1; 12 bases match TRBD2. Germline V gives CDR1 SGHTA, CDR2 FQGNSA. V trimming: 5 bases; J trimming: 5 bases; junction bases outside the gene matches: 4. This CDR3 region has 15 residues. This CDR3 is CASSPTSGGHNEQFF. Here the CDR3 DNA reads TGTGCCAGCAGCCCGACTAGCGGGGGTCACAATGAGCAGTTCTTC.

This clone was recorded once. V and J are TRBV11-2 and TRBJ2-5; the D is unclear. The V end lost 5 bases, the J end lost 2 bases, and 12 bases lay between the germline ends. The CDR3 is 14 amino acids. Germline assignment: CDR1 SGHAT and CDR2 FQNNGV. The CDR3 protein is CASSNQGIQETQYF. CDR3 coding DNA: TGTGCCAGCAGCAACCAAGGCATACAAGAGACCCAGTACTTC. Supplemented by reference TRBV11-2 and TRBJ2-5, the full variable domain reads EAGVAQSPRYKIIEKRQSVAFWCNPISGHATLYWYQQILGQGPKLLIQFQNNGVVDDSQLPKDRFSAERLKGVDSTLKIQPAKLEDSAVYLCASSNQGIQETQYFGPGTRLLVL.

The V and J genes are TRBV30 and TRBJ2-1; 8 bases agree with TRBD2. The J segment lost 6 bases and the V segment lost 2 bases, leaving 9 bases of the junction unmatched. Germline V lookup: CDR1 GTSNPN, CDR2 SVGIG (reference sequence). The CDR3 has 15 residues. In DNA form, the CDR3 reads TGTGCCTGGAGTATTCTTAGCGGGGTCGGCAATGAGCAGTTCTTC. This encodes CAWSILSGVGNEQFF.

J is TRBJ2-7 and V is TRBV10-3; D gene unclear. CDR3 size: 13 residues. V lost 1 base to trimming and J lost 2 bases, with 6 bases between them. Germline CDR1 and CDR2: ENHRY and SYGVKD. CDR3 sequence (DNA): TGTGCCATCAGTGAGTTGGCCGCCTACGAGCAGTACTTC. Translating it yields CAISELAAYEQYF.

This clone was seen a single time. V and J are TRBV6-5 and TRBJ2-7, with D maybe TRBD2 (5 bases). The germline V and J ends were trimmed by 2 bases and 1 base, with 9 bases remaining between them. The V gene's germline CDR1 is MNHEY and CDR2 SVGAGI. The CDR3 sequence is 14 residues long. The CDR3 DNA is TGTGCCAGCAGTTACGCTAGCCGTTCCTACGAGCAGTACTTC. It yields the protein CASSYASRSYEQYF.

The chain recombines TRBV10-1 with TRBJ2-1; possibly TRBD1 for D (6 bases). Between the trimmed V and J ends, which lost 2 bases and 0 bases, there was a span of 11 bases. CDR3 length: 16 residues. Germline assignment: CDR1 WNHNN and CDR2 SYGVQD (reference sequence). CDR3 bases: TGCGCCAGCAGTGAGAAACAGGGTAGCTCCTACAATGAGCAGTTCTTC. Translating it yields CASSEKQGSSYNEQFF.

This clone appeared a few times. This chain links TRBV25-1 with TRBJ2-7, with 8 bases matching TRBD1. Germline CDR1 and CDR2: MGHDK and SYGVNS. V dropped 4 bases and J dropped 1; count of bases not matched to a gene: 3. This CDR3 spans 14 amino acids. CDR3 in amino acids: CASSVRQGSYEQYF. For the CDR3, the DNA is TGTGCCAGCAGTGTCAGACAGGGGTCCTACGAGCAGTACTTC.

V gene TRBV6-5 combines with J gene TRBJ2-4; no reliable D call. The CDR3 has 14 residues. Per germline, CDR1 MNHEY and CDR2 SVGAGI. V was cut by 0 bases and J by 1 base, with 4 bases left in between. The CDR3 DNA is TGTGCCAGCAGTTACTCAAGGGCCAAAAACATTCAGTACTTC. This translates into CASSYSRAKNIQYF.

The V gene is TRBV5-5, the J gene TRBJ2-5; D is unresolved. CDR1 and CDR2 (germline): SGHKS, YYEKEE (reference sequence). V shed 2 bases and J shed 5 bases, with 4 bases lying between them. The CDR3 loop spans 11 amino acids. CDR3: CASSLSETQYF. The CDR3 DNA follows: TGTGCCAGCAGCTTATCTGAGACCCAGTACTTC.

The V and J genes are TRBV5-4 and TRBJ2-7; 9 bases match TRBD1. This CDR3 has 14 amino acids. Losses at the gene ends were 4 bases for V and 2 bases for J; bases not matched to a gene: 4. CDR1 and CDR2 from the germline V gene are SGHNT and YYREEE (reference sequence). The CDR3 nucleotides read TGTGCCAGCAGCATCGGGACAGGGCCCTACGAGCAGTACTTC. This gives the protein CASSIGTGPYEQYF.

The chain links TRBV5-5 to TRBJ2-7; TRBD1 might be the D (5 bases). Germline V gives CDR1 SGHKS, CDR2 YYEKEE (reference sequence). Trimming stripped 6 bases from V and 3 bases from J, with 16 bases between. The CDR3 is 14 amino acids. CDR3 DNA sequence: TGTGCCAGCACCCGAGAAGGACAACGCTACGAGCAGTACTTC. Amino acids: CASTREGQRYEQYF.

The chain joins TRBV11-2 to TRBJ2-6; D is uncertain. CDR1 is SGHAT and CDR2 is FQNNGV in the germline V gene. This CDR3 contains 18 residues. V was cut by 4 bases and J by 5 bases, with 21 bases left in between. DNA of the CDR3: TGTGCCAGCAGCTACAGCCAAACACAACAAAGTCGGGCCAACGTCCTGACTTTC. Translating it yields CASSYSQTQQSRANVLTF.

This clone occurred once. The chain recombines TRBV20-1 with TRBJ1-2, with unresolved D. The CDR3 totals 9 residues. The germline V and J ends were trimmed by 3 bases and 4 bases, with 0 bases remaining between them. Germline CDR1 is DFQATT and CDR2 is SNEGSKA (reference sequence). This CDR3 reads CSASYGYTF. The CDR3 bases are TGCAGTGCTAGCTATGGCTACACCTTC.

The sample holds a few counts of this clone. In DNA form, the CDR3 reads TGTGCCATCAGAAGACCGGAGAACACTGAAGCTTTCTTT. Translating gives CAIRRPENTEAFF. This chain joins TRBV10-3 and TRBJ1-1; D not certain. The CDR3 is 13 amino acids. Germline V gene data show CDR1 as ENHRY and CDR2 as SYGVKD. Between the trimmed V and J ends, which lost 6 bases and 1 base, there was a span of 9 bases.

The V call is TRBV25-1, the J call TRBJ2-3; D is uncertain. The germline CDR1 and CDR2 sequences are MGHDK and SYGVNS. V lost 5 bases and J lost 0, with 6 bases in between. CDR3 length equals 13 residues. The CDR3 coding sequence is TGTGCCAGCAGTTCAGACAGCACAGATACGCAGTATTTT. Amino acid sequence: CASSSDSTDTQYF. The full variable domain, completed using reference TRBV25-1 and TRBJ2-3, is EADIYQTPRYLVIGTGKKITLECSQTMGHDKMYWYQQDPGMELHLIHYSYGVNSTEKGDLSSESTVSRIRTEHFPLTLESARPSHTSQYLCASSSDSTDTQYFGPGTRLTVL.

The V call is TRBV7-9, the J call TRBJ2-1, with 7 bases that match TRBD2. The length of the CDR3 is 16 residues. Losses at the gene ends were 5 bases for V and 0 bases for J; bases not matched to a gene: 7. Germline CDR1 and CDR2: SEHNR and FQNEAQ (reference sequence). This CDR3 is CASSPLAGLSYNEQFF. For the CDR3, the DNA is TGTGCCAGCAGCCCCTTAGCGGGCCTCTCCTACAATGAGCAGTTCTTC.

V is TRBV7-2 and J is TRBJ2-7, with D hard to call. The V gene's germline CDR1 is SGHTA and CDR2 FQGNSA. Trimming took 4 bases from V and 1 from J, leaving 8 bases between them. CDR3 size: 13 residues. Written as DNA, the CDR3 is TGTGCCAGCAGCTCCTATACGTCCTACGAGCAGTACTTC. Its protein product is CASSSYTSYEQYF.

This chain joins TRBV29-1 and TRBJ1-2; D gene uncertain. The germline V gene encodes CDR1 SQVTM and CDR2 ANQGSEA. V gave up 7 bases and J gave up 7 bases, with 16 bases separating them. The length of the CDR3 is 12 residues. This CDR3 is CSADLGEVGYTF. The CDR3 DNA follows: TGCAGCGCTGATTTGGGTGAAGTTGGCTACACCTTC.

This rearrangement joins TRBV11-2 to TRBJ1-5; 7 positions match TRBD1. This CDR3 contains 14 residues. Germline CDR1 and CDR2: SGHAT and FQNNGV. V shed 3 bases, J shed 6 bases, and the junction held 5 bases outside the gene matches. The CDR3 sequence is CASSLTGPAQPQHF. The DNA for the CDR3 is TGTGCCAGCAGCTTGACAGGGCCGGCTCAGCCCCAGCATTTT. The variable domain in full, completed from reference TRBV11-2 and TRBJ1-5, reads EAGVAQSPRYKIIEKRQSVAFWCNPISGHATLYWYQQILGQGPKLLIQFQNNGVVDDSQLPKDRFSAERLKGVDSTLKIQPAKLEDSAVYLCASSLTGPAQPQHFGDGTRLSIL.

The chain couples TRBV7-8 to TRBJ2-1; TRBD2 matches at 9 bases. Losses at the gene ends were 5 bases for V and 0 bases for J; bases not matched to a gene: 5. The germline gives CDR1 SGHVS, CDR2 FQNEAQ. The CDR3 runs to 16 residues. DNA for the CDR3: TGTGCCAGCAGCAATAGCGGGAGTAGCTCCTACAATGAGCAGTTCTTC. Residues: CASSNSGSSSYNEQFF.